This TCR beta chain appears in the sequencing data of a study of blood T cell repertoires in COVID-19. Study details: Sources were T cells, B-cell-depleted T cells, or PBMCs; the material itself was cDNA or gDNA.

In the authors' methods: Amplification of reference gene primers provided the estimated nucleated cell counts. TCRdb's copy holds only in-frame clones and misses some; the assay was immunoSEQ multiplex PCR. V and J calls and clone size are copied from that table; D and trimming were computed from the DNA. Among roughly 200,000 clones listed, 85% to 90% were seen once. The CDR3 is made up of 15 amino acids. Germline loops: CDR1 MNHNY, CDR2 SVGAGI (reference sequence). The ends lost 5 bases at V and 5 bases at J; junction bases unmatched: 7. Specimen: peripheral blood. The clonotype comes from a woman aged 30 to 39 with active or convalescent COVID-19. The V call is TRBV6-6, the J call TRBJ2-5; 11 bases agree with TRBD2. The chain's CDR3 is CASSLSGGARETQYF. The DNA of the CDR3 is TGTGCCAGCAGTCTTAGCGGGGGGGCAAGGGAGACCCAGTACTTC.